The clone carrying this TCR beta chain was picked up a small number of times. Its cognate antigen is unknown. Unique molecular identifiers were present in the TCR beta cDNA libraries. A single record per CDR3 protein comes from TCRdb applying MiXCR to the PCR reads. The sample holds a few hundred thousand distinct CDR3 sequences, about a third seen once. These data come from a study of post-analysis software for immune sequencing data. At the level of the study: In terms of disease course, relapsing-remitting, secondary progressive and progressive-relapsing multiple sclerosis were included.

Study outcomes and limitations: Roughly five TRBV segments appeared more often in patients than in controls, and TRBV5-6, TRBV5-1 and TRBV20-1 were among these.

The germline V gene has CDR1 MNHEY and CDR2 SMNVEV (reference sequence). The J segment lost 8 bases and the V segment lost 4 bases, leaving 10 bases of the junction unmatched. The length of the CDR3 is 14 residues. The receptor was isolated from a girl aged 5-17 years with multiple sclerosis. The rearrangement uses TRBV27 and TRBJ1-2; TRBD1 agrees at 7 bases. The sequencing input was blood. The CDR3 coding sequence is TGTGCCAGCAGTTCTCCGACAGGGTTGGGCGGCTACACCTTC. Translated, it gives CASSSPTGLGGYTF.